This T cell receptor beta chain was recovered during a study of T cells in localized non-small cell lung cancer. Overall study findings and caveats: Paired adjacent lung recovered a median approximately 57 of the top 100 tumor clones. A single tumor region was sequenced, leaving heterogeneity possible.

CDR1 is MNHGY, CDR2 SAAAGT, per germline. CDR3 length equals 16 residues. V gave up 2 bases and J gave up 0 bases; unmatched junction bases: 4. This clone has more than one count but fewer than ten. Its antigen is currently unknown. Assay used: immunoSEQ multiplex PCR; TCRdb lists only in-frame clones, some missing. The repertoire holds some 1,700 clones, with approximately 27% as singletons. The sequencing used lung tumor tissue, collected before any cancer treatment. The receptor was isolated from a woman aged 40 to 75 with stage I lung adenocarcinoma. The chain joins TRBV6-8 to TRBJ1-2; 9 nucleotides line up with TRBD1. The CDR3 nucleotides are TGTGCCAGCAGTTACGACCGGGACAGGGCTAACTATGGCTACACCTTC. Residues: CASSYDRDRANYGYTF.